Following are 28 T cell receptor beta chains from one sample sequenced in a study of T cells after yellow fever vaccination. MiXCR, applied by TCRdb to the 5' RACE reads, yields one record per CDR3 protein. The sample lists under 300,000 distinct CDR3 sequences, 6.9% occurring once. The sequenced sample was CD4+ T cells sorted from PBMCs, obtained 15 days after the yellow fever booster vaccination. The source of these receptors is a young man who received the YFV17D yellow fever vaccine.

This clonotype was counted only a few times. V is TRBV12-3 or TRBV12-4 and J is TRBJ1-1, with D possibly being TRBD1 (5 bases). Between the trimmed V and J ends, which lost 6 bases and 1 base, there was a span of 12 bases. The CDR3 extends over 14 amino acids. Here the CDR3 DNA reads TGTGCCAGCAGCCCCTGGGGGGGGAACACTGAAGCTTTCTTT. This sequence encodes CASSPWGGNTEAFF.

This sequence joins TRBV27 and TRBJ1-5; D is unresolved. V lost 3 bases and J lost 4, with 7 bases in between. Germline CDR1 and CDR2: MNHEY and SMNVEV (reference sequence). The CDR3 contains 13 residues. The CDR3 nucleotides read TGTGCCAGCAGTTTGGGTTTTAATCAGCCCCAGCATTTT. Translated, it gives CASSLGFNQPQHF.

The chain joins TRBV19 to TRBJ2-1; D could derive from TRBD1 or TRBD2 (5 bases each). V lost 4 bases and J lost 9, with 13 bases in between. Per germline, CDR1 LNHDA and CDR2 SQIVND (reference sequence). The CDR3 sequence is 13 residues long. The CDR3 spells CASSTLLGVEQFF. The DNA for the CDR3 is TGTGCCAGTAGTACACTCTTGGGGGTTGAGCAGTTCTTC.

The chain recombines TRBV29-1 with TRBJ2-5, with 7 bases fitting TRBD1. The CDR3 sequence is 12 residues long. Germline CDR1 is SQVTM and CDR2 is ANQGSEA. V shed 4 bases, J shed 5 bases, and the junction held 4 bases outside the gene matches. The CDR3 spells CSVGQGWETQYF. In DNA, the CDR3 is TGCAGCGTTGGACAGGGCTGGGAGACCCAGTACTTC.

This clonotype was recorded a few times. The chain links TRBV5-4 to TRBJ2-5; possibly TRBD2 for D (7 bases). Germline CDR1 SGHNT, CDR2 YYREEE (reference sequence). V dropped 6 bases and J dropped 2 bases, with 26 bases sitting between them. CDR3 length equals 18 residues. The CDR3 region is CASKRGAGEWGRQETQYF. The CDR3 coding sequence is TGTGCCAGCAAACGGGGGGCGGGAGAGTGGGGGCGGCAAGAGACCCAGTACTTC.

The V gene is TRBV12-3 or TRBV12-4, the J gene TRBJ1-2; TRBD1 agrees at 12 bases. V shed 6 bases, J shed 4 bases, and the junction held 3 bases outside the gene matches. The CDR3 spans 14 residues. CDR3 amino acids: CASRGTGGGYGYTF. In nucleotides, the CDR3 is TGTGCCAGCAGGGGGACAGGGGGCGGCTATGGCTACACCTTC.

The rearrangement uses TRBV12-3 or TRBV12-4 and TRBJ1-6; TRBD1 agrees at 9 bases. This CDR3 region has 15 residues. Trimming removed 7 bases from V and 9 bases from J; junction bases left unmatched: 10. CDR3 in amino acids: CASKTGTGHASPLHF. The CDR3 nucleotides are TGTGCCAGCAAGACCGGGACAGGGCATGCTTCACCCCTCCACTTT.

This clonotype was seen repeatedly, ten times or more. The J gene is TRBJ2-1, the V gene TRBV29-1; 10 bases align to TRBD2. CDR1 and CDR2 from the germline V gene are SQVTM and ANQGSEA. The CDR3 covers 13 residues. V lost 7 bases to trimming and J lost 9 bases; unmatched junction nucleotides: 9. The CDR3 sequence is CSALAGALSEQFF. For the CDR3, the DNA is TGCAGCGCCCTAGCGGGGGCCTTGAGTGAGCAGTTCTTC.

V gene TRBV5-6 combines with J gene TRBJ2-4; D might be TRBD1 or TRBD2, each matching 5 bases. The germline V and J ends were trimmed by 4 bases and 9 bases, with 14 bases remaining between them. The germline V gene has CDR1 SGHDT and CDR2 YYEEEE. This CDR3 contains 13 residues. CDR3 loop: CASSPDRGSIQYF. For the CDR3, the DNA is TGTGCCAGCAGCCCAGACAGAGGGAGCATTCAGTACTTC.

The CDR3 DNA reads as TGTGCCAGCAGCACCGGGACTAGCGGGAGGGCGTGGACAGATACGCAGTATTTT. This translates into CASSTGTSGRAWTDTQYF. The chain carries TRBV12-3 or TRBV12-4 and TRBJ2-3; 16 nucleotides line up with TRBD2. The ends lost 6 bases at V and 3 bases at J; junction bases unmatched: 9. This CDR3 comprises 18 residues.

The sample holds a few counts of this clonotype. V usage is TRBV10-3 and J usage is TRBJ2-5; TRBD1 might be the D (5 bases). The V gene's germline CDR1 is ENHRY and CDR2 SYGVKD. The CDR3 loop spans 15 amino acids. Trimming removed 10 bases at V and 2 bases at J, with 20 bases between. CDR3 region: CATWGPGGSQETQYF. The CDR3 DNA reads as TGTGCCACCTGGGGCCCGGGCGGCAGTCAAGAGACCCAGTACTTC.

In this sample, this clonotype turned up a few times. This chain connects TRBV7-2 to TRBJ2-7; 11 positions match TRBD1. The CDR3 length is 14 residues. The germline V gene encodes CDR1 SGHTA and CDR2 FQGNSA. V lost 4 bases, J lost 6 bases, and 5 bases stayed unmatched. This CDR3 is CASSYGTGGREQYF. Here the CDR3 DNA reads TGTGCCAGCAGCTACGGGACAGGGGGGCGCGAGCAGTACTTC.

This clonotype has more than one count but fewer than ten. The CDR3 coding sequence is TGTGCCTGGAGCCCGGGACAGGGGCTCGATGAGCAGTTCTTC. It encodes CAWSPGQGLDEQFF. The chain has TRBV30 and TRBJ2-1, with 10 bases aligning to TRBD1. The V segment lost 3 bases and the J segment 8 bases; nucleotides outside the gene matches: 7. CDR3 size: 14 residues. Germline V lookup: CDR1 GTSNPN, CDR2 SVGIG (reference sequence).

This clonotype has ten or more counts. The V and J genes are TRBV27 and TRBJ2-7; 7 positions agree with TRBD1. The CDR3 is 19 residues long. The germline CDR1 and CDR2 sequences are MNHEY and SMNVEV (reference sequence). J gave up 4 bases and V 6 bases, and 24 bases lay outside the gene matches. The DNA for the CDR3 is TGTGCCAGCAGCCCGGGGCCCGGGACAGTTTTTTTCGAACCATACGAGCAGTACTTC. It yields the protein CASSPGPGTVFFEPYEQYF.

V and J are TRBV27 and TRBJ2-1; 12 bases match TRBD1. V lost 7 bases and J lost 6; bases outside the gene matches: 4. The germline V gene encodes CDR1 MNHEY and CDR2 SMNVEV (reference sequence). This CDR3 region has 14 residues. The CDR3 coding sequence is TGTGCCAGCACCCGGGACAGGGGGCGCAATGAGCAGTTCTTC. Its translation: CASTRDRGRNEQFF.

In its sample, this clonotype was seen a few times. The chain couples TRBV5-1 to TRBJ2-1; tentative D call: TRBD2 (6 bases). Per the germline V gene, CDR1 is SGHRS and CDR2 is YFSETQ. V was shortened by 3 bases and J by 0 bases, with 28 bases between the two germline ends. This CDR3 has 21 residues. CDR3 sequence reads: CASSSYNPGADTTGSYNEQFF. For the CDR3, the DNA is TGCGCCAGCAGCTCCTACAATCCGGGAGCCGACACGACGGGCTCCTACAATGAGCAGTTCTTC. Looking up the rest from reference TRBV5-1 and TRBJ2-1 gives the full variable domain: KAGVTQTPRYLIKTRGQQVTLSCSPISGHRSVSWYQQTPGQGLQFLFEYFSETQRNKGNFPGRFSGRQFSNSRSEMNVSTLELGDSALYLCASSSYNPGADTTGSYNEQFFGPGTRLTVL.

Only a few counts were recorded for this clonotype. The chain employs TRBV7-3 and TRBJ2-3, with TRBD2 matching 10 bases. Trimming at V came to 5 bases and at J to 6 bases, leaving 11 bases not matched to a gene. Per germline, CDR1 SGHTA and CDR2 FQGTGA. This CDR3 has 16 residues. CDR3 in amino acids: CASSPRAGGERDTQYF. For the CDR3, the DNA is TGTGCCAGCAGCCCGAGAGCGGGGGGGGAAAGGGATACGCAGTATTTT.

This clonotype has ten or more counts. The chain carries TRBV5-1 and TRBJ2-2, with 7 positions matching TRBD1. The germline CDR1 and CDR2 sequences are SGHRS and YFSETQ. This CDR3 contains 15 residues. Trimming at V came to 2 bases and at J to 4 bases, leaving 5 bases not matched to a gene. The DNA of the CDR3 is TGCGCCAGCAGCTTATCAGGGGGATTCACCGGGGAGCTGTTTTTT. Its translation: CASSLSGGFTGELFF.

This clonotype occurred a few times. The CDR3 sequence: CSARDLGGYRAFF. The CDR3, as DNA: TGCAGTGCTAGAGATTTGGGCGGATACCGGGCTTTCTTT. The chain employs TRBV20-1 and TRBJ1-1; D is uncertain. Looked up from germline, CDR1 is DFQATT and CDR2 is SNEGSKA (reference sequence). The CDR3 consists of 13 residues. V gave up 0 bases and J gave up 11 bases, with 16 bases separating them.

The chain carries TRBV18 and TRBJ2-5, with 12 bases matching TRBD2. The CDR3 runs 14 residues. The germline CDR1 and CDR2 sequences are KGHSH and LQKENI. Trimming at V came to 6 bases and at J to 4 bases, leaving 3 bases not matched to a gene. This chain's CDR3 is CASSGLAGTETQYF. In nucleotides, the CDR3 is TGTGCCAGCTCTGGACTAGCGGGAACAGAGACCCAGTACTTC. The full variable domain, in which reference TRBV18 and TRBJ2-5 provide the parts outside the CDR3, is NAGVMQNPRHLVRRRGQEARLRCSPMKGHSHVYWYRQLPEEGLKFMVYLQKENIIDESGMPKERFSAEFPKEGPSILRIQQVVRGDSAAYFCASSGLAGTETQYFGPGTRLLVL.

This clonotype was detected ten times or more. V usage is TRBV4-3 and J usage is TRBJ1-2; D not resolved. V gave up 0 bases and J gave up 7 bases, with 18 bases separating them. Germline CDR1 and CDR2: LGHNA and YSLEER. This CDR3 spans 16 amino acids. DNA for the CDR3: TGCGCCAGCAGCCAAGACCCGGGGAGGCGTTCGGGTGGCTACACCTTC. Translated: CASSQDPGRRSGGYTF.

V and J are TRBV20-1 and TRBJ2-1; 10 nucleotides line up with TRBD2. V shed 3 bases, J shed 8 bases, and the junction held 10 bases outside the gene matches. This CDR3 has 15 amino acids. Per germline, CDR1 DFQATT and CDR2 SNEGSKA (reference sequence). The CDR3 loop reads CSASRTSGARDEQFF. CDR3 coding DNA: TGCAGTGCTAGCAGGACTAGCGGAGCTAGGGATGAGCAGTTCTTC.

The chain employs TRBV10-3 and TRBJ2-5; 9 bases are a match to TRBD1. J was trimmed by 5 bases and V by 6 bases; bases with no gene match: 7. Germline V gives CDR1 ENHRY, CDR2 SYGVKD. The CDR3 is made up of 14 amino acids. The CDR3 DNA reads TGTGCCATCAGCGCCGGGACAGGGTCGGAGACCCAGTACTTC. Its translation: CAISAGTGSETQYF.

The rearrangement links TRBV11-3 to TRBJ2-1; tentatively, D is TRBD2 (6 bases). The CDR3 consists of 13 residues. V gave up 3 bases and J gave up 6 bases, with 9 bases separating them. The V gene's germline CDR1 is SGHNT and CDR2 YENEEA. The CDR3 coding sequence is TGTGCCAGCAGCTTCGTTAGCGGCAATGAGCAGTTCTTC. Translated: CASSFVSGNEQFF. The full variable domain, completed using reference TRBV11-3 and TRBJ2-1, is EAGVVQSPRYKIIEKKQPVAFWCNPISGHNTLYWYLQNLGQGPELLIRYENEEAVDDSQLPKDRFSAERLKGVDSTLKIQPAELGDSAVYLCASSFVSGNEQFFGPGTRLTVL.

This clonotype was observed many times. This chain joins TRBV5-1 and TRBJ2-3; 10 positions match TRBD2. Trimming took 3 bases from V and 1 from J; bases not matched to a gene: 2. The CDR3 has 15 amino acids. From germline, CDR1 is SGHRS and CDR2 YFSETQ. The CDR3 is CASSSGTSGTDTQYF. The CDR3 DNA reads as TGCGCCAGCAGCTCCGGGACTAGCGGCACAGATACGCAGTATTTT.

This clonotype was recorded a few times. The V gene is TRBV19, the J gene TRBJ1-2, with 7 bases fitting TRBD1. With V trimmed by 5 bases and J by 6 bases, 12 bases remained unmatched. From germline, CDR1 is LNHDA and CDR2 SQIVND (reference sequence). This CDR3 is built from 15 residues. The CDR3, as DNA: TGTGCCAGTAGTCAACCCGGCAGGGGGAGGAATGGCTACACCTTC. It is translated as CASSQPGRGRNGYTF.

This clonotype has only a few counts. This sequence joins TRBV15 and TRBJ2-7, with 8 bases lining up with TRBD2. The CDR3 is made up of 15 amino acids. V shed 2 bases and J 1 base; nucleotides not matched to a gene: 4. Germline CDR1 LNHNV, CDR2 YYDKDF (reference sequence). DNA of the CDR3: TGTGCCACCAGCAGAACCGGGACTAGTTCCTACGAGCAGTACTTC. Protein: CATSRTGTSSYEQYF.

This chain connects TRBV20-1 to TRBJ2-7; D is unclear. The CDR3 is 11 amino acids. Germline lookup yields CDR1 DFQATT and CDR2 SNEGSKA (reference sequence). V lost 6 bases and J 6 bases, leaving 12 bases between the germline ends. The CDR3 DNA reads TGCAGTGCCCCCCTCTGGCCCGAGCAGTACTTC. Protein product: CSAPLWPEQYF.